This T cell receptor beta chain stems from a study of shared clonotypes between healthy human individuals. As for the study in general: Three CD4 naive, three CD4 memory, two CD8 naive and one CD8 memory plate were used per donor.

Produced via immunoSEQ multiplex PCR; TCRdb's table is partial and in-frame only. Of over a million clones in the sample, around 74% are singletons; the top ten hold less than 1.5%. V was pared by 1 base and J by 3 bases, with 9 bases between. Germline V gene data show CDR1 as SGHTA and CDR2 as FQGNSA. The CDR3 is made up of 15 amino acids. What was sequenced was memory CD4+ T cells sorted from blood. Subset described: CD45RA-negative fraction. This sequence joins TRBV7-2 and TRBJ2-2; no clear D gene. The source of this sequence is a man between 18 and 29 years old in good health. The CDR3 protein is CASSLVGGYTGELFF. The CDR3 nucleotides read TGTGCCAGCAGCTTAGTGGGCGGCTACACCGGGGAGCTGTTTTTT.